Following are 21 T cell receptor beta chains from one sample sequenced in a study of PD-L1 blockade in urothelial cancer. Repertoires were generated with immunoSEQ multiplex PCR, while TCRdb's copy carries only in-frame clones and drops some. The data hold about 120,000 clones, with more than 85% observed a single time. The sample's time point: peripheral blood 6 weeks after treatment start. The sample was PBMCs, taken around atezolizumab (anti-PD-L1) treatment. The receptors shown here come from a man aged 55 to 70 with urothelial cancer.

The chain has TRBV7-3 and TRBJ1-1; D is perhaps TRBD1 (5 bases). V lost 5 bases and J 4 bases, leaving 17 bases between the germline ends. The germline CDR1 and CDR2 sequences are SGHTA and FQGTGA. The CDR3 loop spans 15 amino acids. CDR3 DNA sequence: TGTGCCAGCAGCCCAACGGGGGGAAAGATCACTGAAGCTTTCTTT. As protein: CASSPTGGKITEAFF.

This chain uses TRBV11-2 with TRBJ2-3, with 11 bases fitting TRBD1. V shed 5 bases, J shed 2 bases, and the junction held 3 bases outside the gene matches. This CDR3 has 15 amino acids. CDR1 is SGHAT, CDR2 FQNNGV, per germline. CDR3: CASSMDRGHTDTQYF. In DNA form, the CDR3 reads TGTGCCAGCAGCATGGACAGGGGGCACACAGATACGCAGTATTTT.

The CDR3 reads CASSELAGEETQYF. CDR3 DNA: TGTGCCAGCAGCGAACTAGCGGGAGAAGAGACCCAGTACTTC. The chain is built from TRBV7-9 and TRBJ2-5; 11 bases line up with TRBD2. CDR1 and CDR2 from the germline V gene are SEHNR and FQNEAQ (reference sequence). The J segment lost 3 bases and the V segment lost 5 bases, leaving 2 bases of the junction unmatched. This CDR3 has 14 amino acids.

The CDR3 region is CAIQEGDKYEQYF. The CDR3 bases are TGTGCCATACAGGAGGGAGATAAATACGAGCAGTACTTC. This rearrangement joins TRBV28 to TRBJ2-7; D might be TRBD2 (6 bases). The V gene's germline CDR1 is MDHEN and CDR2 SYDVKM. This CDR3 region has 13 residues. V was trimmed by 10 bases and J by 4 bases, leaving 17 bases between them.

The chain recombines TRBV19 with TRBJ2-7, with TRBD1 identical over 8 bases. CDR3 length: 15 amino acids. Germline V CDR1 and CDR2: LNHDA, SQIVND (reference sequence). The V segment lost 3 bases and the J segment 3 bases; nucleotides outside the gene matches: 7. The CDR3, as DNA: TGTGCCAGTAGTATCGGCAGGGGGCGAGTCTACGAGCAGTACTTC. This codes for CASSIGRGRVYEQYF.

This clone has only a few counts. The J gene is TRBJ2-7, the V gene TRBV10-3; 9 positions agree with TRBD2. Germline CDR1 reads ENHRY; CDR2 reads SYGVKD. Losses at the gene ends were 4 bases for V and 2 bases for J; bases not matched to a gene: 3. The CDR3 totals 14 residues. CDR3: CAISGRLAAYEQYF. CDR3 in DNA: TGTGCCATCAGTGGACGACTAGCGGCCTACGAGCAGTACTTC.

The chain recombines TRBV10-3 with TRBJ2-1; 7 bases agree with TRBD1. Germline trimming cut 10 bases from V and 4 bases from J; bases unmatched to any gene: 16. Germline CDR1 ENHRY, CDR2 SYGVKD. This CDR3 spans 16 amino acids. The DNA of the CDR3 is TGTGCCACAACGTACGGGGTCGGGACAGCTTACAATGAGCAGTTCTTC. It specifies CATTYGVGTAYNEQFF.

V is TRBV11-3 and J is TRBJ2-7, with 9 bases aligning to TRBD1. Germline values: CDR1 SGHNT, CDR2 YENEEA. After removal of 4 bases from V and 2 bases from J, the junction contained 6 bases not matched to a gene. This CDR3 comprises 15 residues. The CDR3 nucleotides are TGTGCCAGCAGCTGGGGGGGACAGGGAACCTACGAGCAGTACTTC. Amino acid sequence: CASSWGGQGTYEQYF.

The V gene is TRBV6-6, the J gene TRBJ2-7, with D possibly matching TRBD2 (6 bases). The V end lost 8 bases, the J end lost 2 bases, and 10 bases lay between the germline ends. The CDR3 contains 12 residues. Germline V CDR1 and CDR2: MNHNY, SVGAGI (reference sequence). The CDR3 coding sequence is TGTGCCAGCGGGAGGCAGCCCTACGAGCAGTACTTC. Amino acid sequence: CASGRQPYEQYF.

CDR3 DNA: TGTGCCAGCAGCGGGACTAGCGGCTACAATGAGCAGTTCTTC. The encoded protein is CASSGTSGYNEQFF. The gene calls are TRBV9 and TRBJ2-1; 10 bases map to TRBD2. The length of the CDR3 is 14 residues. Trimming at V came to 3 bases and at J to 3 bases, leaving 0 bases not matched to a gene. Germline V gives CDR1 SGDLS, CDR2 YYNGEE.

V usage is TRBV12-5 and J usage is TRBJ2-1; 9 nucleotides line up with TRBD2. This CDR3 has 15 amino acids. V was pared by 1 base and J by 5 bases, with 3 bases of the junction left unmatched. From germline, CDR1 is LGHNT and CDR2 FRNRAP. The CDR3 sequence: CASGLGLAVNNEQFF. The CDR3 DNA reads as TGTGCTAGTGGTTTGGGACTAGCGGTCAACAATGAGCAGTTCTTC. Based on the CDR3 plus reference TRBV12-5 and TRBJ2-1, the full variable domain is DARVTQTPRHKVTEMGQEVTMRCQPILGHNTVFWYRQTMMQGLELLAYFRNRAPLDDSGMPKDRFSAEMPDATLATLKIQPSEPRDSAVYFCASGLGLAVNNEQFFGPGTRLTVL.

The CDR3 loop is CASSFRRAGAPGGELFF. CDR3 nucleotide sequence: TGTGCCAGCAGTTTCCGGCGAGCGGGGGCCCCGGGCGGGGAGCTGTTTTTT. The chain couples TRBV7-2 to TRBJ2-2; TRBD2 matches at 8 bases. The germline gives CDR1 SGHTA, CDR2 FQGNSA. The CDR3 sequence is 17 residues long. With V trimmed by 6 bases and J by 7 bases, 16 bases remained unmatched.

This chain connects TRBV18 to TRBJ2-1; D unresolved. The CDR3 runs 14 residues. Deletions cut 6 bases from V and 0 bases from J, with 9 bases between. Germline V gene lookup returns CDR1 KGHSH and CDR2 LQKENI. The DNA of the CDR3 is TGTGCCAGCTCCCGTACGGGCTCCTACAATGAGCAGTTCTTC. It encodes CASSRTGSYNEQFF.

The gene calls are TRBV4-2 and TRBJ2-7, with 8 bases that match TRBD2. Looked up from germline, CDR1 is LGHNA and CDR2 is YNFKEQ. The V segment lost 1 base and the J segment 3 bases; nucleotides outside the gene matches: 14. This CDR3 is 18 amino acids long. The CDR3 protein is CASSQAAPQRGGVYEQYF. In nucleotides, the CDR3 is TGTGCCAGCAGCCAAGCGGCCCCTCAACGGGGGGGAGTCTACGAGCAGTACTTC.

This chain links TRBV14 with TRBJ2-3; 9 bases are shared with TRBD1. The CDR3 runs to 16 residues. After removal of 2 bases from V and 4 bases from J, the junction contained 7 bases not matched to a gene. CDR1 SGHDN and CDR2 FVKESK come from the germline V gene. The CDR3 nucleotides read TGTGCCAGCAGCCAATTTGTCGGACAGGGGTCAGATACGCAGTATTTT. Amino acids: CASSQFVGQGSDTQYF. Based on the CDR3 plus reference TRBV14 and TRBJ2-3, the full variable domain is EAGVTQFPSHSVIEKGQTVTLRCDPISGHDNLYWYRRVMGKEIKFLLHFVKESKQDESGMPNNRFLAERTGGTYSTLKVQPAELEDSGVYFCASSQFVGQGSDTQYFGPGTRLTVL.

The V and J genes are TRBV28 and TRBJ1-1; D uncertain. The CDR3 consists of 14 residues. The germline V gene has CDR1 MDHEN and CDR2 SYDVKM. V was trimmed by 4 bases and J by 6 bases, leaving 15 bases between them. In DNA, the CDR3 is TGTGCCAGCAGTTCACAATTGTTCGGAGCTGAAGCTTTCTTT. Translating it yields CASSSQLFGAEAFF.

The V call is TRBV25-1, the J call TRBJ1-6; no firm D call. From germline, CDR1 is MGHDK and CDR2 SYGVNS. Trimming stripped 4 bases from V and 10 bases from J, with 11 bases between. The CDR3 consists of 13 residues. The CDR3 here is CASSAKVRSPLHF. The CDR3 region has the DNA TGTGCCAGCAGTGCTAAAGTGCGGTCACCCCTCCACTTT.

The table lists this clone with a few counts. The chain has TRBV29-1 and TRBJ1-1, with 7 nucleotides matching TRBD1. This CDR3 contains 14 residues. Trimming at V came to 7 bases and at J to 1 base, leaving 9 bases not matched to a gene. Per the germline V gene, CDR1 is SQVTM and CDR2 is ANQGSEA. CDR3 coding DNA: TGCAGCGCAAAGGGACAGCTAAAGAACACTGAAGCTTTCTTT. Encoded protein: CSAKGQLKNTEAFF.

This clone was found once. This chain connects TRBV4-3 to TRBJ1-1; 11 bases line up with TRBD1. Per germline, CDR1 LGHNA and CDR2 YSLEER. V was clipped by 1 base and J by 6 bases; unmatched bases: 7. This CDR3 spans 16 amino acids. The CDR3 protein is CASSQVGTGGDAEAFF. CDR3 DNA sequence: TGCGCCAGCAGCCAAGTTGGGACAGGGGGGGACGCTGAAGCTTTCTTT.

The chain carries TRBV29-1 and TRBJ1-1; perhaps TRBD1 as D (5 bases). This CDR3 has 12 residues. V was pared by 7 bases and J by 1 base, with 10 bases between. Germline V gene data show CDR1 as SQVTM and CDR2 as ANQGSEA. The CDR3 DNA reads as TGCAGCGCGGAGGGGCAGAACACTGAAGCTTTCTTT. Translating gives CSAEGQNTEAFF.

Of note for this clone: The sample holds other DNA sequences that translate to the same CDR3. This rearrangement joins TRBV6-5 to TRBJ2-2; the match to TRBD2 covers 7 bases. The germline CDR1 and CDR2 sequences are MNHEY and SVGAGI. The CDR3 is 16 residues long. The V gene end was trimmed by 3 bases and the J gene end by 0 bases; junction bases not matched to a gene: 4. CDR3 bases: TGTGCCAGCAGTTATTCCGGGACTACGAACACCGGGGAGCTGTTTTTT. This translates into CASSYSGTTNTGELFF.